The clone carrying this TCR beta chain appeared once. The antigen is unknown. Repertoires were generated with immunoSEQ multiplex PCR, while TCRdb's copy carries only in-frame clones and drops some. The table includes around 50,000 clones, under 90% detected once. This entry belongs to a study of T cell responses to AZD1222 COVID-19 vaccine. Study-level results: Repertoire sampling occurred only after the peak T cell response. Spike-wide vaccine-associated CD4 TCRs dominated at 160-218 and 743-854. Recipients of AZD1222 seropositive at baseline numbered only 5 to 7. White British donors predominated, females outnumbered males, and clonal diversity was possibly underestimated.

This receptor was obtained from an adult in good health. The material sequenced was peripheral blood, taken on day 0 of AZD1222 vaccination.

The CDR3 region has the DNA TGCGCCAGCAGCTTGTTGACTAGCGGGGGGGCGAATACGCAGTATTTT. It codes for CASSLLTSGGANTQYF. The chain carries TRBV5-1 and TRBJ2-3, with 14 bases fitting TRBD2. Germline CDR1 is SGHRS and CDR2 is YFSETQ. CDR3 length: 16 residues. V was pared by 1 base and J by 7 bases, with 5 bases of the junction left unmatched.